Listed below are T cell receptor beta chains from one sample, sequenced in a study of cytomegalovirus exposure and HLA in healthy donors. TCRdb's table, derived via immunoSEQ multiplex PCR, lists solely in-frame clones and lacks some. Among roughly 43,000 clones listed, 70% to 85% were seen once. The specimen was PBMCs. The receptors come from a man aged 25 to 40 in good health and CMV-seronegative. Each CDR3 is given with its conserved first and last residue. Fields, in order: J gene, D gene, clone size, V gene, CDR3 protein, CDR3 DNA. D genes are given only for firm matches. Size values are once, few and many counts, or a class for expanded clones, and some rows have none.

j_call: TRBJ2-7; d_call: NA; clone_size: NA; v_call: TRBV10-2; cdr3_aa: CASSESGNPYEQYF; cdr3_nt: TGCGCCAGCAGTGAGTCTGGCAATCCCTACGAGCAGTACTTC
j_call: TRBJ1-2; d_call: TRBD1; clone_size: NA; v_call: TRBV2; cdr3_aa: CASSASGTGPGYTF; cdr3_nt: TGTGCCAGCAGTGCGTCCGGGACAGGTCCTGGCTACACCTTC
j_call: TRBJ1-1; d_call: NA; clone_size: NA; v_call: TRBV25-1; cdr3_aa: CASTGIGNTEAFF; cdr3_nt: TGTGCCAGCACAGGGATCGGGAACACTGAAGCTTTCTTT
j_call: TRBJ1-1; d_call: NA; clone_size: NA; v_call: TRBV15; cdr3_aa: CATSRDQTAMNTEAFF; cdr3_nt: TGTGCCACCAGCAGAGATCAAACAGCTATGAACACTGAAGCTTTCTTT
j_call: TRBJ1-6; d_call: TRBD1; clone_size: NA; v_call: TRBV7-9; cdr3_aa: CASSLEGQGQPLHF; cdr3_nt: TGTGCCAGCAGCTTGGAAGGACAGGGTCAACCCCTCCACTTT
j_call: TRBJ2-1; d_call: NA; clone_size: once; v_call: TRBV19; cdr3_aa: CASTLMTGIGGEQFF; cdr3_nt: TGTGCCAGTACCCTCATGACAGGAATCGGTGGTGAGCAGTTCTTC
j_call: TRBJ2-1; d_call: TRBD2; clone_size: NA; v_call: TRBV6-1; cdr3_aa: CASSESGGGYNEQFF; cdr3_nt: TGTGCCAGCAGTGAATCGGGGGGAGGTTACAATGAGCAGTTCTTC
j_call: TRBJ2-3; d_call: TRBD1; clone_size: NA; v_call: TRBV7-9; cdr3_aa: CASSLVHLTGGTDTQYF; cdr3_nt: TGTGCCAGCAGCTTAGTTCACCTCACAGGGGGGACAGATACGCAGTATTTT
j_call: TRBJ2-3; d_call: NA; clone_size: NA; v_call: TRBV19; cdr3_aa: CASSIDLTRRDTQYF; cdr3_nt: TGTGCCAGTAGTATAGACCTGACTCGGCGGGATACGCAGTATTTT
j_call: TRBJ2-1; d_call: TRBD2; clone_size: NA; v_call: TRBV5-1; cdr3_aa: CASSRAGGFSYNEQFF; cdr3_nt: TGCGCCAGCAGCCGAGCGGGGGGGTTCTCCTACAATGAGCAGTTCTTC
j_call: TRBJ2-1; d_call: TRBD2; clone_size: NA; v_call: TRBV4-1; cdr3_aa: CASSQDGGGKGTYNEQFF; cdr3_nt: TGCGCCAGCAGCCAAGACGGGGGAGGGAAGGGAACCTACAATGAGCAGTTCTTC
j_call: TRBJ2-1; d_call: TRBD2; clone_size: NA; v_call: TRBV7-9; cdr3_aa: CASRYRTSGRSSYNEQFF; cdr3_nt: TGTGCCAGCAGATATAGGACTAGCGGGAGGAGCTCCTACAATGAGCAGTTCTTC
j_call: TRBJ2-5; d_call: TRBD1; clone_size: NA; v_call: TRBV6-5; cdr3_aa: CASSYLQGEGTQYF; cdr3_nt: TGTGCCAGCAGTTACTTACAGGGGGAAGGGACCCAGTACTTC
j_call: TRBJ2-5; d_call: TRBD2; clone_size: NA; v_call: TRBV30; cdr3_aa: CAWSPTSGTSGSWGTQYF; cdr3_nt: TGTGCCTGGAGTCCAACCTCCGGGACTAGCGGGTCGTGGGGGACCCAGTACTTC
j_call: TRBJ2-3; d_call: NA; clone_size: NA; v_call: TRBV30; cdr3_aa: CAWSARATDTQYF; cdr3_nt: TGTGCCTGGAGTGCGAGGGCAACAGATACGCAGTATTTT
j_call: TRBJ1-2; d_call: NA; clone_size: once; v_call: TRBV14; cdr3_aa: CASSQGGDYGYTF; cdr3_nt: TGTGCCAGCAGCCAAGGGGGAGACTATGGCTACACCTTC
j_call: TRBJ2-3; d_call: TRBD1; clone_size: few; v_call: TRBV6-5; cdr3_aa: CASRGQTDTQYF; cdr3_nt: TGTGCCAGCAGGGGACAGACAGATACGCAGTATTTT
j_call: TRBJ1-2; d_call: NA; clone_size: few; v_call: TRBV7-9; cdr3_aa: CASSLGPGVGYTF; cdr3_nt: TGTGCCAGCAGCTTAGGTCCAGGGGTTGGCTACACCTTC
j_call: TRBJ2-7; d_call: TRBD2; clone_size: NA; v_call: TRBV9; cdr3_aa: CASSVAGTSTEQYF; cdr3_nt: TGTGCCAGCAGCGTAGCCGGGACTAGCACCGAGCAGTACTTC
j_call: TRBJ2-1; d_call: TRBD2; clone_size: NA; v_call: TRBV5-1; cdr3_aa: CASSLVSGLAGGPEQFF; cdr3_nt: TGCGCCAGCAGCTTGGTATCGGGACTAGCGGGAGGCCCTGAGCAGTTCTTC
j_call: TRBJ1-1; d_call: NA; clone_size: NA; v_call: TRBV27; cdr3_aa: CASSPRWGGTEAFF; cdr3_nt: TGTGCCAGCAGCCCTAGATGGGGAGGCACTGAAGCTTTCTTT
j_call: TRBJ2-1; d_call: NA; clone_size: few; v_call: TRBV9; cdr3_aa: CASSDGDNEQFF; cdr3_nt: TGTGCCAGCAGCGACGGTGACAATGAGCAGTTCTTC
j_call: TRBJ1-1; d_call: NA; clone_size: NA; v_call: TRBV10-3; cdr3_aa: CAISEVLGGGTEAFF; cdr3_nt: TGTGCCATCAGTGAGGTTCTGGGTGGAGGAACTGAAGCTTTCTTT
j_call: TRBJ2-7; d_call: TRBD1; clone_size: once; v_call: TRBV27; cdr3_aa: CASSLWTGSTYEQYF; cdr3_nt: TGTGCCAGCAGTTTATGGACAGGCTCGACCTACGAGCAGTACTTC
j_call: TRBJ2-1; d_call: TRBD2; clone_size: once; v_call: TRBV9; cdr3_aa: CASSGSGGSYNEQFF; cdr3_nt: TGTGCCAGCAGCGGAAGCGGGGGTTCCTACAATGAGCAGTTCTTC
j_call: TRBJ1-4; d_call: TRBD1; clone_size: NA; v_call: TRBV28; cdr3_aa: CASSLGAGGPTNEKLFF; cdr3_nt: TGTGCCAGCAGTTTAGGGGCAGGGGGCCCAACTAATGAAAAACTGTTTTTT
j_call: TRBJ2-7; d_call: TRBD1; clone_size: NA; v_call: TRBV6-5; cdr3_aa: CASRGTGGSYEQYF; cdr3_nt: TGTGCCAGCAGGGGGACAGGGGGATCTTACGAGCAGTACTTC
j_call: TRBJ2-2; d_call: TRBD2; clone_size: NA; v_call: TRBV9; cdr3_aa: CASSPLAGANTGELFF; cdr3_nt: TGTGCCAGCAGCCCCCTAGCGGGGGCGAACACCGGGGAGCTGTTTTTT
j_call: TRBJ1-4; d_call: NA; clone_size: NA; v_call: TRBV5-1; cdr3_aa: CASSLWGPGEKLFF; cdr3_nt: TGCGCCAGCAGCTTGTGGGGGCCTGGGGAAAAACTGTTTTTT
j_call: TRBJ1-6; d_call: TRBD1; clone_size: NA; v_call: TRBV7-8; cdr3_aa: CASSLGTGGVNSPLHF; cdr3_nt: TGTGCCAGCAGCTTAGGGACAGGGGGCGTCAATTCACCCCTCCACTTT
j_call: TRBJ2-3; d_call: NA; clone_size: NA; v_call: TRBV30; cdr3_aa: CAWGLRGRMEEDTQYF; cdr3_nt: TGTGCCTGGGGTTTGAGAGGCCGGATGGAGGAAGATACGCAGTATTTT
j_call: TRBJ1-4; d_call: TRBD1; clone_size: NA; v_call: TRBV5-1; cdr3_aa: CASRDEPGGEKLFF; cdr3_nt: TGCGCCAGCAGGGATGAGCCAGGGGGTGAAAAACTGTTTTTT
j_call: TRBJ2-7; d_call: NA; clone_size: NA; v_call: TRBV11-2; cdr3_aa: CASSPLTAGSVEQYF; cdr3_nt: TGTGCCAGCAGCCCCCTAACGGCGGGGTCGGTCGAGCAGTACTTC
j_call: TRBJ2-1; d_call: TRBD2; clone_size: NA; v_call: TRBV28; cdr3_aa: CASSFPEREWDNEQFF; cdr3_nt: TGTGCCAGCAGTTTCCCGGAGCGGGAGTGGGACAATGAGCAGTTCTTC
j_call: TRBJ1-6; d_call: NA; clone_size: few; v_call: TRBV18; cdr3_aa: CASSPVFPGAVTRDSPLHF; cdr3_nt: TGTGCCAGCTCACCAGTCTTTCCAGGGGCCGTTACCAGGGATTCACCCCTCCACTTT
j_call: TRBJ2-7; d_call: TRBD2; clone_size: NA; v_call: TRBV2; cdr3_aa: CASRLGLAAAYEQYF; cdr3_nt: TGTGCCAGCAGGCTGGGACTAGCGGCCGCCTACGAGCAGTACTTC
j_call: TRBJ1-5; d_call: TRBD1; clone_size: NA; v_call: TRBV28; cdr3_aa: CASRWDRDNQPQHF; cdr3_nt: TGTGCCAGCCGATGGGACAGGGACAATCAGCCCCAGCATTTT
j_call: TRBJ2-1; d_call: TRBD1; clone_size: NA; v_call: TRBV27; cdr3_aa: CASSFLGTADNEQFF; cdr3_nt: TGTGCCAGCAGTTTTCTGGGGACAGCCGACAATGAGCAGTTCTTC
j_call: TRBJ1-2; d_call: TRBD1; clone_size: few; v_call: TRBV9; cdr3_aa: CASQEQGIGGYTF; cdr3_nt: TGTGCCAGCCAAGAACAGGGGATCGGTGGCTACACCTTC
j_call: TRBJ2-3; d_call: TRBD2; clone_size: NA; v_call: TRBV13; cdr3_aa: CASTRAGERDTQYF; cdr3_nt: TGTGCCAGCACGAGGGCGGGAGAAAGAGATACGCAGTATTTT
j_call: TRBJ1-6; d_call: NA; clone_size: NA; v_call: TRBV7-2; cdr3_aa: CASSSTGGRLHF; cdr3_nt: TGTGCCAGCAGTTCCACCGGGGGGCGCCTCCACTTT
j_call: TRBJ2-7; d_call: NA; clone_size: NA; v_call: TRBV28; cdr3_aa: CATSRVSTYEQYF; cdr3_nt: TGTGCCACTTCCCGGGTCTCCACCTACGAGCAGTACTTC
j_call: TRBJ2-1; d_call: TRBD1; clone_size: NA; v_call: TRBV7-3; cdr3_aa: CASSLNFGTGSNEQFF; cdr3_nt: TGTGCCAGCAGCCTAAATTTCGGGACAGGGTCAAATGAGCAGTTCTTC
j_call: TRBJ2-1; d_call: NA; clone_size: NA; v_call: TRBV5-6; cdr3_aa: CASAEGNEQFF; cdr3_nt: TGTGCCAGCGCGGAGGGGAATGAGCAGTTCTTC
j_call: TRBJ2-3; d_call: TRBD2; clone_size: NA; v_call: TRBV15; cdr3_aa: CATSSQFISGSGTDTQYF; cdr3_nt: TGTGCCACCAGCTCCCAGTTTATTAGCGGGAGCGGTACAGATACGCAGTATTTT
j_call: TRBJ1-3; d_call: NA; clone_size: NA; v_call: TRBV11-2; cdr3_aa: CASEAGWPGNTIYF; cdr3_nt: TGTGCCAGCGAGGCAGGGTGGCCTGGAAACACCATATATTTT
j_call: TRBJ2-1; d_call: NA; clone_size: NA; v_call: TRBV5-6; cdr3_aa: CASSLTVGVREQFF; cdr3_nt: TGTGCCAGCAGCTTGACTGTTGGAGTCAGAGAGCAGTTCTTC
j_call: TRBJ2-3; d_call: TRBD2; clone_size: NA; v_call: TRBV5-4; cdr3_aa: CASSPGSGSADTQYF; cdr3_nt: TGTGCCAGCAGCCCCGGTAGCGGGAGCGCAGATACGCAGTATTTT
j_call: TRBJ2-7; d_call: NA; clone_size: NA; v_call: TRBV11-2; cdr3_aa: CASSLVTTGPPYEQYF; cdr3_nt: TGTGCCAGCAGCTTAGTGACTACAGGGCCTCCCTACGAGCAGTACTTC
j_call: TRBJ2-5; d_call: NA; clone_size: NA; v_call: TRBV27; cdr3_aa: CASRPDRSQETQYF; cdr3_nt: TGTGCCAGCAGACCGGACAGATCCCAAGAGACCCAGTACTTC
j_call: TRBJ2-2; d_call: TRBD1; clone_size: NA; v_call: TRBV28; cdr3_aa: CASSPSKQGVGELFF; cdr3_nt: TGTGCCAGCAGTCCCTCAAAACAGGGGGTGGGGGAGCTGTTTTTT
j_call: TRBJ2-7; d_call: TRBD1; clone_size: once; v_call: TRBV19; cdr3_aa: CASRSRDSLSYEQYF; cdr3_nt: TGTGCCAGTAGAAGCCGGGACAGCCTTTCCTACGAGCAGTACTTC
j_call: TRBJ2-1; d_call: TRBD2; clone_size: NA; v_call: TRBV6-4; cdr3_aa: CASSDGTSGNEQFF; cdr3_nt: TGTGCCAGCAGTGACGGGACTAGCGGGAATGAGCAGTTCTTC
j_call: TRBJ2-3; d_call: TRBD2; clone_size: NA; v_call: TRBV6-5; cdr3_aa: CASSYSRLAGTDTQYF; cdr3_nt: TGTGCCAGCAGTTACTCCCGACTAGCGGGAACAGATACGCAGTATTTT
j_call: TRBJ2-7; d_call: NA; clone_size: NA; v_call: TRBV10-2; cdr3_aa: CASSESRGIQYEQYF; cdr3_nt: TGCGCCAGCAGTGAGTCACGCGGGATACAGTACGAGCAGTACTTC
j_call: TRBJ2-4; d_call: NA; clone_size: NA; v_call: TRBV28; cdr3_aa: CASSLAGFGKNIQYF; cdr3_nt: TGTGCCAGCAGTTTAGCGGGATTCGGCAAAAACATTCAGTACTTC
j_call: TRBJ2-1; d_call: NA; clone_size: NA; v_call: TRBV27; cdr3_aa: CASSLAGPYNEQFF; cdr3_nt: TGTGCCAGTAGTCTCGCGGGGCCCTACAATGAGCAGTTCTTC
j_call: TRBJ2-7; d_call: NA; clone_size: NA; v_call: TRBV28; cdr3_aa: CASSLPRGRLTYEQYF; cdr3_nt: TGTGCCAGCAGTCTCCCCAGGGGCAGGCTGACCTACGAGCAGTACTTC
j_call: TRBJ1-1; d_call: NA; clone_size: NA; v_call: TRBV11-3; cdr3_aa: CASSLDRGDFIFTEAFF; cdr3_nt: TGTGCCAGCAGCTTAGATCGGGGGGACTTCATCTTCACTGAAGCTTTCTTT